The 9 T cell receptor beta chains below come from one sample, sequenced in a study of blood T cell repertoires in COVID-19. Produced via immunoSEQ multiplex PCR; TCRdb's table is partial and in-frame only. The sample carries over 100,000 clones, around 86% recorded once. The sample comprised peripheral blood. The receptors were sampled from a woman between 70 and 85 years old with COVID-19, enrolled during active disease.

The chain is built from TRBV27 and TRBJ2-3; TRBD2 matches 8 bases. Trimming cost V 1 base and J 3 bases; bases outside gene matches: 6. Germline CDR1 reads MNHEY; CDR2 reads SMNVEV (reference sequence). The CDR3 has 16 residues. The CDR3 DNA is TGTGCCAGCAGTTTATACGTCGCGGGGGGTACAGATACGCAGTATTTT. This codes for CASSLYVAGGTDTQYF.

The chain joins TRBV27 to TRBJ2-1; 12 bases fit TRBD1. Unmatched junction bases numbered 5, after V lost 5 bases and J lost 3 bases. In germline, CDR1 is MNHEY, CDR2 SMNVEV (reference sequence). The CDR3 contains 16 residues. The CDR3 region has the DNA TGTGCCAGCAGTAGCGGGACAGGGGGCCACTACAATGAGCAGTTCTTC. Its protein is CASSSGTGGHYNEQFF.

This chain links TRBV2 with TRBJ2-1; D gene ambiguous. Germline loops: CDR1 SNHLY, CDR2 FYNNEI. V lost 6 bases to trimming and J lost 2 bases, with 8 bases between them. This CDR3 spans 13 amino acids. In DNA, the CDR3 is TGTGCCAGCAGCCCAAACACCTACAATGAGCAGTTCTTC. It encodes CASSPNTYNEQFF. The full variable domain, completed using reference TRBV2 and TRBJ2-1, is EPEVTQTPSHQVTQMGQEVILRCVPISNHLYFYWYRQILGQKVEFLVSFYNNEISEKSEIFDDQFSVERPDGSNFTLKIRSTKLEDSAMYFCASSPNTYNEQFFGPGTRLTVL.

The chain employs TRBV5-5 and TRBJ1-3, with a possible D match to TRBD1 (5 bases). Trimming left V 1 base short and J 0 bases short, with 11 bases between. Looked up from germline, CDR1 is SGHKS and CDR2 is YYEKEE (reference sequence). The CDR3 runs to 16 residues. CDR3 sequence (DNA): TGTGCCAGCAGCTTGCGTTTAAGGGGCTCTGGAAACACCATATATTTT. This encodes CASSLRLRGSGNTIYF.

V is TRBV2 and J is TRBJ1-2, with D uncertain. The CDR3 extends over 13 amino acids. The ends were cut back, 4 bases at V and 4 bases at J, with 10 bases in the middle. The germline CDR1 and CDR2 sequences are SNHLY and FYNNEI. In DNA, the CDR3 is TGTGCCAGCAGTGTAAGCGATTCCTATGGCTACACCTTC. Its translation: CASSVSDSYGYTF.

The chain links TRBV6-5 to TRBJ1-2, with 7 bases aligning to TRBD1. With V trimmed by 6 bases and J by 8 bases, 9 bases remained unmatched. From germline, CDR1 is MNHEY and CDR2 SVGAGI. The CDR3 runs 13 residues. The CDR3, as DNA: TGTGCCAGCAGATCAAGACAGGGCGGCGGCTACACCTTC. It yields the protein CASRSRQGGGYTF.

This clone turned up a few times. CDR3 residues: CASRLGQVGGYTF. CDR3 DNA sequence: TGTGCCAGCAGGCTCGGACAGGTCGGTGGCTACACCTTC. This chain links TRBV2 with TRBJ1-2, with 7 positions matching TRBD1. This CDR3 comprises 13 residues. Germline V CDR1 and CDR2: SNHLY, FYNNEI. V lost 6 bases, J lost 7 bases, and 8 bases stayed unmatched.

The V gene is TRBV27, the J gene TRBJ2-5; TRBD1 might be the D (6 bases). V dropped 3 bases and J dropped 2 bases, with 22 bases sitting between them. The CDR3 length is 18 residues. CDR1 and CDR2 from the germline V gene are MNHEY and SMNVEV (reference sequence). The CDR3 nucleotides read TGTGCCAGCAGTTTTTTTCCCCCCCAGGGGATGGGGCAAGAGACCCAGTACTTC. Translated: CASSFFPPQGMGQETQYF.

The V call is TRBV6-6, the J call TRBJ1-6; D uncertain. Looked up from germline, CDR1 is MNHNY and CDR2 is SVGAGI (reference sequence). CDR3 length: 17 residues. V lost 5 bases and J 6 bases, leaving 20 bases between the germline ends. Here the CDR3 reads CASSQTFEAALNSPLHF. For the CDR3, the DNA is TGTGCCAGCAGTCAAACATTTGAGGCAGCCCTTAATTCACCCCTCCACTTT.